Each of the 31 T cell receptor beta chains below was sequenced from the same sample in a study of cytomegalovirus exposure and HLA in healthy donors. The PCR had 60 Vbeta and 13 Jbeta primers. Assay used: immunoSEQ multiplex PCR; TCRdb lists only in-frame clones, some missing. The sample has about 170,000 clones, 80% seen once. Input material: PBMCs. The receptor set was obtained from a woman in her forties or fifties in good health and CMV-seropositive.

The chain joins TRBV6-5 to TRBJ2-7; 10 bases are shared with TRBD1. This CDR3 comprises 15 residues. Trimming removed 6 bases from V and 2 bases from J; junction bases left unmatched: 7. Germline assignment: CDR1 MNHEY and CDR2 SVGAGI. The CDR3 sequence: CASRWRGQGTYEQYF. CDR3 DNA: TGTGCCAGCAGGTGGAGGGGACAGGGGACCTACGAGCAGTACTTC.

The V and J genes are TRBV27 and TRBJ2-7; D is possibly TRBD1 (5 bases). Looked up from germline, CDR1 is MNHEY and CDR2 is SMNVEV (reference sequence). Trimming pared 6 bases from V and 0 bases from J, leaving 12 bases between. The CDR3 is 14 amino acids. The CDR3, as DNA: TGTGCCAGCAGGACAGCGACGAGCTCCTACGAGCAGTACTTC. It codes for CASRTATSSYEQYF.

This chain links TRBV25-1 with TRBJ1-2, with 9 positions matching TRBD1. CDR1 and CDR2 from the germline V gene are MGHDK and SYGVNS. The ends lost 4 bases at V and 6 bases at J; junction bases unmatched: 0. The CDR3 consists of 12 residues. CDR3 coding DNA: TGTGCCAGCAGTGGGGACAGGGATGGCTACACCTTC. This sequence encodes CASSGDRDGYTF.

The chain links TRBV7-2 to TRBJ2-5; a weak D match, TRBD1 (5 bases). Trimming stripped 7 bases from V and 4 bases from J, with 13 bases between. Per the germline V gene, CDR1 is SGHTA and CDR2 is FQGNSA. The CDR3 has 13 amino acids. In nucleotides, the CDR3 is TGTGCCAGCAATTTTCAGGGCGGAGAGACCCAGTACTTC. Translation gives CASNFQGGETQYF.

The chain is built from TRBV27 and TRBJ1-5; perhaps TRBD1 as D (6 bases). V gave up 7 bases and J gave up 1 base, with 14 bases separating them. Germline V gene lookup returns CDR1 MNHEY and CDR2 SMNVEV (reference sequence). The CDR3 loop spans 15 amino acids. CDR3 DNA sequence: TGTGCCAGCATACCGTTTAGGGGGAGCAATCAGCCCCAGCATTTT. Translation: CASIPFRGSNQPQHF.

The J gene is TRBJ1-1, the V gene TRBV9, with 11 nucleotides matching TRBD1. Trimming cost V 2 bases and J 5 bases; bases outside gene matches: 5. Germline assignment: CDR1 SGDLS and CDR2 YYNGEE. The CDR3 loop spans 15 amino acids. The CDR3 loop reads CASSVGTGGGTEAFF. The CDR3 DNA reads TGTGCCAGCAGCGTGGGGACAGGGGGTGGAACTGAAGCTTTCTTT.

This clone was observed a few times. The rearrangement joins TRBV6-6 to TRBJ1-5; the D gene is possibly TRBD1 (5 bases). Germline CDR1 MNHNY, CDR2 SVGAGI (reference sequence). Deletions cut 6 bases from V and 7 bases from J, with 16 bases between. This CDR3 has 14 amino acids. CDR3: CASRGNWSGQPQHF. Here the CDR3 DNA reads TGTGCCAGCAGGGGAAATTGGTCAGGGCAGCCCCAGCATTTT.

V gene TRBV12-5 combines with J gene TRBJ1-2; 10 bases are shared with TRBD1. Germline lookup yields CDR1 LGHNT and CDR2 FRNRAP. The length of the CDR3 is 16 residues. The trim removed 6 bases at V and 6 bases at J, leaving 13 bases unmatched. CDR3 residues: CASGPVPGQGRDGYTF. The CDR3, as DNA: TGTGCTAGTGGCCCCGTACCGGGACAGGGGAGGGATGGCTACACCTTC.

This clone was counted once. J is TRBJ2-3 and V is TRBV29-1, with D maybe TRBD2 (7 bases). Trimming shortened V by 6 bases and J by 1 base, and 14 bases separated the two germline ends. Germline lookup yields CDR1 SQVTM and CDR2 ANQGSEA. There are 14 residues in the CDR3. CDR3 coding DNA: TGCAGCGTAGAGTGGGGGGGCGGCACAGATACGCAGTATTTT. This gives the protein CSVEWGGGTDTQYF.

J is TRBJ2-1 and V is TRBV7-9, with a weak D call TRBD2 (6 bases). Germline loops: CDR1 SEHNR, CDR2 FQNEAQ (reference sequence). The germline V and J ends were trimmed by 5 bases and 5 bases, with 16 bases remaining between them. The CDR3 consists of 15 residues. The CDR3 here is CASSRGRGAHNEQFF. The CDR3 nucleotides read TGTGCCAGCAGCCGGGGTCGCGGGGCCCACAATGAGCAGTTCTTC.

This clone has only a few counts. The chain links TRBV6-4 to TRBJ2-7, with TRBD1 matching over 7 bases. V lost 9 bases, J lost 7 bases, and 12 bases stayed unmatched. The CDR3 spans 13 residues. Germline CDR1 is MRHNA and CDR2 is SNTAGT. CDR3 sequence (DNA): TGTGCCAGGAAGACAGGGTTAACGGGGGAGCAGTACTTC. Translating gives CARKTGLTGEQYF.

The J gene is TRBJ1-1, the V gene TRBV28; the D is unclear. V was pared by 5 bases and J by 0 bases, with 7 bases between. This CDR3 comprises 13 residues. CDR1 and CDR2 from the germline V gene are MDHEN and SYDVKM. The CDR3 is CASSHGMNTEAFF. Here the CDR3 DNA reads TGTGCCAGCAGTCACGGTATGAACACTGAAGCTTTCTTT. The full variable domain, completed using reference TRBV28 and TRBJ1-1, is DVKVTQSSRYLVKRTGEKVFLECVQDMDHENMFWYRQDPGLGLRLIYFSYDVKMKEKGDIPEGYSVSREKKERFSLILESASTNQTSMYLCASSHGMNTEAFFGQGTRLTVV.

This clone was seen a handful of times. The rearrangement uses TRBV19 and TRBJ1-1, with D unresolved. CDR3 length equals 14 residues. Trimming cost V 0 bases and J 7 bases, with 12 bases left between them. CDR1 is LNHDA, CDR2 SQIVND, per germline (reference sequence). CDR3 in amino acids: CASSIESARSEAFF. The CDR3 DNA reads TGTGCCAGTAGTATAGAGTCGGCAAGGAGTGAAGCTTTCTTT.

This clone showed up just a few times. The V gene is TRBV29-1, the J gene TRBJ1-6; TRBD1 aligns across 7 bases. CDR1 is SQVTM, CDR2 ANQGSEA, per germline. The CDR3 has 15 residues. CDR3 amino acids: CSAILTGAPNSPLHF. CDR3 DNA: TGCAGTGCAATATTAACAGGGGCACCAAATTCACCCCTCCACTTT.

The gene calls are TRBV7-8 and TRBJ2-2; TRBD2 might be the D (5 bases). CDR1 is SGHVS and CDR2 is FQNEAQ in the germline V gene. This CDR3 region has 14 residues. Trimming removed 3 bases from V and 3 bases from J, with 8 bases in between. The CDR3 sequence is CASSLVGDTGELFF. As DNA, the CDR3 is TGTGCCAGCAGCTTGGTGGGAGACACCGGGGAGCTGTTTTTT.

The chain couples TRBV7-8 to TRBJ2-5; D gene uncertain. The CDR3 spans 12 residues. Germline-derived CDR1 and CDR2 are SGHVS and FQNEAQ. V was shortened by 7 bases and J by 5 bases, with 11 bases between the two germline ends. CDR3 in amino acids: CASMLVVETQYF. Here the CDR3 DNA reads TGTGCCAGCATGTTAGTGGTGGAGACCCAGTACTTC.

The gene calls are TRBV7-9 and TRBJ1-1; D call uncertain. This CDR3 is 13 amino acids long. Germline V gene lookup returns CDR1 SEHNR and CDR2 FQNEAQ (reference sequence). V was trimmed by 4 bases and J by 5 bases, leaving 11 bases between them. For the CDR3, the DNA is TGTGCCAGCAGCTCCCCCGAGGAGACTGAAGCTTTCTTT. This translates into CASSSPEETEAFF.

The V call is TRBV19, the J call TRBJ1-1, with 8 bases lining up with TRBD1. Germline CDR1 LNHDA, CDR2 SQIVND (reference sequence). The CDR3 loop spans 14 amino acids. V was pared by 5 bases and J by 2 bases, with 4 bases of the junction left unmatched. CDR3 bases: TGTGCCAGTAGTTTCAGGGGGCTAAACACTGAAGCTTTCTTT. As protein: CASSFRGLNTEAFF.

This clone appeared once. The chain recombines TRBV29-1 with TRBJ2-7; D is perhaps TRBD1 (6 bases). The germline gives CDR1 SQVTM, CDR2 ANQGSEA. V lost 5 bases, J lost 0 bases, and 14 bases lay in between. The CDR3 is 14 amino acids. CDR3 sequence (DNA): TGCAGCGTTTCCGCCGGGACACTCTCCTACGAGCAGTACTTC. Residues: CSVSAGTLSYEQYF.

This chain joins TRBV28 and TRBJ1-4; 7 bases map to TRBD1. The CDR3 is 14 residues long. In germline, CDR1 is MDHEN, CDR2 SYDVKM. V was clipped by 9 bases and J by 5 bases; unmatched bases: 9. The CDR3 bases are TGTGCCAGTAGCGGGGACAGACCCAATGAAAAACTGTTTTTT. This translates into CASSGDRPNEKLFF. Looking up the rest from reference TRBV28 and TRBJ1-4 gives the full variable domain: DVKVTQSSRYLVKRTGEKVFLECVQDMDHENMFWYRQDPGLGLRLIYFSYDVKMKEKGDIPEGYSVSREKKERFSLILESASTNQTSMYLCASSGDRPNEKLFFGSGTQLSVL.

The J gene is TRBJ2-1, the V gene TRBV15; weak D call: TRBD1 (5 bases). There are 16 residues in the CDR3. CDR1 and CDR2 from the germline V gene are LNHNV and YYDKDF (reference sequence). The CDR3: CDRNDPRVSSYNEQFF. In nucleotides, the CDR3 is TGTGACCGGAATGACCCCAGGGTTAGCTCCTACAATGAGCAGTTCTTC.

V is TRBV9 and J is TRBJ2-5; D possibly corresponds to TRBD1 (6 bases). Trimming cost V 0 bases and J 4 bases, with 7 bases left between them. Per the germline V gene, CDR1 is SGDLS and CDR2 is YYNGEE. The CDR3 has 13 residues. CDR3 in DNA: TGTGCCAGCAGCGTAGAGGGGGTAGAGACCCAGTACTTC. It yields the protein CASSVEGVETQYF.

The V gene is TRBV10-3, the J gene TRBJ2-1, with D possibly being TRBD1 (6 bases). V was pared by 10 bases and J by 8 bases, with 27 bases between. Germline V gene lookup returns CDR1 ENHRY and CDR2 SYGVKD. The CDR3 spans 16 residues. The CDR3 here is CATKPDPDRLSDEQFF. CDR3 sequence (DNA): TGTGCCACCAAGCCAGACCCGGACAGACTGTCCGATGAGCAGTTCTTC.

J is TRBJ2-1 and V is TRBV7-2; D is perhaps TRBD1 (5 bases). V lost 5 bases to trimming and J lost 0 bases, with 11 bases between them. This CDR3 has 15 residues. Germline assignment: CDR1 SGHTA and CDR2 FQGNSA. CDR3 residues: CASSGALSSYNEQFF. CDR3 coding DNA: TGTGCCAGCAGCGGGGCCCTGAGCTCCTACAATGAGCAGTTCTTC.

The V gene is TRBV27, the J gene TRBJ1-6, with TRBD1 matching over 11 bases. There are 14 residues in the CDR3. Germline V gene lookup returns CDR1 MNHEY and CDR2 SMNVEV (reference sequence). Germline trimming cut 10 bases from V and 7 bases from J; bases unmatched to any gene: 6. The CDR3 sequence is CATRTGGGNSPLHF. Written as DNA, the CDR3 is TGTGCCACCCGGACAGGGGGCGGAAATTCACCCCTCCACTTT.

On this clone: At one end the junction does not follow the germline gene, possibly because of a read error. V is TRBV7-9 and J is TRBJ2-7; 9 bases are a match to TRBD1. This CDR3 is built from 12 residues. CDR1 and CDR2 (germline): SEHNR, FQNEAQ (reference sequence). DNA for the CDR3: TGTTCCAGCAGCTCCGACAGGGGGTCGCCCCTCTTC. Residues: CSSSSDRGSPLF.

The chain employs TRBV11-1 and TRBJ2-3; 10 bases line up with TRBD2. There are 15 residues in the CDR3. Per the germline V gene, CDR1 is SGHAT and CDR2 is FQDESV (reference sequence). With 5 bases clipped from V and 0 bases from J, the junction kept 2 bases outside the gene matches. CDR3 sequence (DNA): TGTGCCAGCAGCCGACTAGCGGGCAGCACAGATACGCAGTATTTT. This gives the protein CASSRLAGSTDTQYF.

The chain is built from TRBV5-4 and TRBJ1-2; maybe TRBD1 (5 bases). The CDR3 loop spans 13 amino acids. Germline V lookup: CDR1 SGHNT, CDR2 YYREEE (reference sequence). V was cut by 4 bases and J by 7 bases, with 14 bases left in between. This CDR3 reads CASSLGQGSGYTF. The CDR3 DNA reads TGTGCCAGCAGCCTGGGCCAGGGATCTGGCTACACCTTC.

This clone was recorded only once. In DNA, the CDR3 is TGTGCCAGCAGGGGGAGGGGCTACGAGCAGTACTTC. It encodes CASRGRGYEQYF. The chain uses TRBV28 and TRBJ2-7; 7 bases fit TRBD2. The trim removed 6 bases at V and 3 bases at J, leaving 2 bases unmatched. Per the germline V gene, CDR1 is MDHEN and CDR2 is SYDVKM. This CDR3 has 12 amino acids.

The chain employs TRBV2 and TRBJ2-5; 9 nucleotides line up with TRBD2. The end of the DNA fits TRBJ2-7 better, so the J call may be wrong. The CDR3 loop spans 17 amino acids. CDR1 SNHLY and CDR2 FYNNEI come from the germline V gene. The CDR3 nucleotides are TGTGCCAGCAGTGGTATAGCGGGGGCCGCTGTCTCCTACGAGCAGTACTTC. Translating it yields CASSGIAGAAVSYEQYF.

The chain combines TRBV6-5 with TRBJ2-1; a possible D gene is TRBD2 (6 bases). The CDR3 has 14 residues. Germline assignment: CDR1 MNHEY and CDR2 SVGAGI. Trimming removed 7 bases at V and 0 bases at J, with 10 bases between. DNA of the CDR3: TGTGCCAGCACCGAGCGGGCCTCCTACAATGAGCAGTTCTTC. It specifies CASTERASYNEQFF.